The 4 T cell receptor beta chains in this list originate from one sample, sequenced in a study of blood T cell repertoires in COVID-19. TCRdb keeps only in-frame clones here, not all; method: immunoSEQ multiplex PCR. The top ten clones hold 12% of a sample with about 90,000 clones, around 81% of them seen once. Sequenced material: peripheral blood. These TCRs come from a woman between 70 and 85 years old with active or convalescent COVID-19.

This chain connects TRBV24-1 to TRBJ1-2; D unresolved. This CDR3 is 13 amino acids long. V lost 0 bases to trimming and J lost 3 bases, with 4 bases between them. Germline CDR1 reads KGHDR; CDR2 reads SFDVKD. The CDR3 DNA reads TGTGCCACCAGTGATTTGGAGGACTATGGCTACACCTTC. As protein: CATSDLEDYGYTF.

The chain uses TRBV5-1 and TRBJ1-1; D gene uncertain. Germline CDR1 and CDR2: SGHRS and YFSETQ. The CDR3 contains 14 residues. Deletions cut 0 bases from V and 4 bases from J, with 10 bases between. The CDR3 sequence: CASSLGLGGTEAFF. The CDR3 nucleotides are TGCGCCAGCAGCTTGGGTCTGGGAGGCACTGAAGCTTTCTTT. Filled out from reference TRBV5-1 and TRBJ1-1, the complete variable domain reads KAGVTQTPRYLIKTRGQQVTLSCSPISGHRSVSWYQQTPGQGLQFLFEYFSETQRNKGNFPGRFSGRQFSNSRSEMNVSTLELGDSALYLCASSLGLGGTEAFFGQGTRLTVV.

V is TRBV19 and J is TRBJ2-1; 8 positions agree with TRBD2. Germline lookup yields CDR1 LNHDA and CDR2 SQIVND (reference sequence). The CDR3 spans 14 residues. V gave up 5 bases and J gave up 9 bases; unmatched junction bases: 9. CDR3 DNA sequence: TGTGCCAGTAGTCCAAGGACGGGAGGGAGTGAGCAGTTCTTC. As protein: CASSPRTGGSEQFF.

The chain carries TRBV2 and TRBJ1-1, with D hard to call. Trimming left V 1 base short and J 4 bases short, with 10 bases between. Germline V gives CDR1 SNHLY, CDR2 FYNNEI. The CDR3 runs 14 residues. CDR3 sequence: CASSEDTPGTEAFF. For the CDR3, the DNA is TGTGCCAGCAGTGAAGACACCCCGGGCACTGAAGCTTTCTTT.